The sequence of this T cell receptor (beta chain) was determined in a study of TIL therapy for anti-PD-1-resistant metastatic lung cancer. About the research overall: Half of patients were current or former smokers.

Time point reported: pre-treatment sample, taken before nivolumab and TIL therapy. This was the immunoSEQ v3 assay. TCRdb's copy holds only in-frame clones and misses some; the assay was immunoSEQ multiplex PCR. There are about 43,000 clones in the sample; 70% to 80% occur only once, and roughly 15% lies in the top ten. The TCR sequence derives from a man between 65 and 85 years old with non-small cell lung cancer. The sequences come from blood, collected at baseline.

This CDR3 is CASSPGRSNTGELFF. The CDR3 DNA reads TGTGCCAGCTCACCCGGCAGGTCGAACACCGGGGAGCTGTTTTTT. The chain employs TRBV18 and TRBJ2-2; no definite D call. Trimming removed 3 bases at V and 0 bases at J, with 8 bases between. The germline V gene has CDR1 KGHSH and CDR2 LQKENI. CDR3 length: 15 amino acids.